What follows is one T cell receptor (beta chain) and its context. Authors' data handling: Researchers report that nucleated cell counts were estimated from reference gene primer amplification. Assay used: immunoSEQ multiplex PCR; TCRdb lists only in-frame clones, some missing. The DNA gave D and trimming, while V, J and clone size come from that table. The top ten hold around 7.2% of the sample, which has around 230,000 clones, about nine tenths seen once. These data are taken from a study of blood T cell repertoires in COVID-19. Study at large: Samples taken during acute and convalescent COVID-19 were collected in the United States, Italy and Spain. From T cells, B-cell-depleted T cells, or PBMCs came the material, which was cDNA or gDNA.

Germline CDR1 and CDR2: LNHDA and SQIVND (reference sequence). CDR3 size: 13 residues. V lost 3 bases, J lost 2 bases, and 6 bases lay in between. V usage is TRBV19 and J usage is TRBJ2-3; D gene ambiguous. The source of this sequence is a man aged 60-69 years who had recovered from COVID-19. Sequences were obtained from peripheral blood. The CDR3, as DNA: TGTGCCAGTAGTATTATGTACACAGATACGCAGTATTTT. Translated, it gives CASSIMYTDTQYF. Combining the CDR3 with reference TRBV19 and TRBJ2-3 gives the whole variable domain DGGITQSPKYLFRKEGQNVTLSCEQNLNHDAMYWYRQDPGQGLRLIYYSQIVNDFQKGDIAEGYSVSREKKESFPLTVTSAQKNPTAFYLCASSIMYTDTQYFGPGTRLTVL.